Reported below is one T cell receptor (beta chain). Its antigen is unknown. No base qualities exist here, and no much larger clone lies one base off it. The data were obtained in a study of OX40 agonist ivuxolimab in advanced cancers. General notes on the study: Ivuxolimab, which targeted the costimulatory receptor OX40 (CD134), was an agonistic, fully human IgG2 monoclonal antibody. Intravenous ivuxolimab was administered to patients every 2 weeks at six dose levels: 0.01, 0.1, 0.3, 1.5, 3 and 10 mg/kg. Among the approximately 54 dose-escalation patients, about 19 had hepatocellular carcinoma, 15 or so melanoma, 9 renal cell carcinoma and 9 head and neck cancer. The dose-escalation cohort was 80% to 90% male with a mean age of about 54 years, ranging from roughly 20 to 85. Patients were allowed to have had prior anti-PD-1, anti-PD-L1 or anti-CTLA-4 therapy, and 40% to 45% of the dose-escalation patients had previously received checkpoint inhibitors. Partial responses occurred in three dose-escalation patients, of whom one had hepatocellular carcinoma and two had cutaneous melanoma. The point of sequencing TCRbeta in the periphery was to test whether ivuxolimab changed TCR sequence diversity and drove clonal T-cell expansion. The paper covers the monotherapy dose-escalation part of the phase I ivuxolimab trial, which included N ≈ 50 patients.

The trial excluded patients who had a history of autoimmune disease or who were on systemic immunosuppression. Peripheral blood for TCR sequencing was drawn from every dose cohort at baseline, at cycle 4 day 1 and at cycle 7 day 1. Samples were obtained from an open-label, multicenter, first-in-human phase I dose-escalation trial of ivuxolimab. Adults with locally advanced or metastatic melanoma, renal cell, hepatocellular, or head and neck squamous cell carcinoma were enrolled in the trial. Before TCR sequencing, CD4+ and CD8+ T cells were separately sorted from peripheral blood. General findings and caveats noted by the study authors: Partial responders in the 0.1-3.0 mg/kg groups had among the lowest normalized peripheral clonal expansion, especially among CD8+ T cells. Low levels of normalized T-cell clonal expansion were also shown by some nonresponding patients. Clonal expansion of both CD4+ and CD8+ blood T cells was observed from baseline to week 6 at doses 0.1 to 3.0 mg/kg. After ivuxolimab, CD8+ T cells had more expanded clones than CD4+ T cells on average. Antigen specificity was not determined for the clonally expanded peripheral T cells.

V is pared back by 4 bases and J by 8 bases, with 17 bases lying between the germline termini. CDR1 and CDR2 are drawn from the germline V gene: KGHSH, LQKENI. The CDR3 sequence holds 14 residues, the cysteine and phenylalanine included. Of all the DNA, just the CDR3 is kept, 42 bases in frame from base 1. Genomic DNA was isolated from the sorted cells so that the TCRbeta CDR3 region could be sequenced. TCRbeta CDR3 regions were sequenced using the immunoSEQ Assay. TCRdb limited this immuneACCESS table to in-frame rearrangements with V and J called. A share of clones is missing; checked studies link under half to unresolved V genes, and the rest is unexplained. Recorded for this sample are about 74,000 clones; about 80% of them occurred a single time. The ten largest make up 6.6% of the sample.

The sequence links TRBV18 to TRBJ1-2; 6 matching bases give a weak D call of TRBD1. The source is an adult with an advanced solid tumor such as melanoma, head and neck, liver or kidney cancer. This material consisted of CD4+ or CD8+ T cells sorted from blood, taken in a trial of the OX40 agonist ivuxolimab. The CDR3 reads as follows: CASSRQESQIGYTF. The bases read TGTGCCAGCTCACGACAGGAGTCGCAAATCGGCTACACCTTC. The reference TRBV18 and TRBJ1-2 proteins fill in what lies around the CDR3, so the full variable domain reads NAGVMQNPRHLVRRRGQEARLRCSPMKGHSHVYWYRQLPEEGLKFMVYLQKENIIDESGMPKERFSAEFPKEGPSILRIQQVVRGDSAAYFCASSRQESQIGYTFGSGTRLTVV.